The 25 T cell receptor beta chains in this list originate from one sample, sequenced in a study of cytomegalovirus exposure and HLA in healthy donors. Primers for the PCR totalled 60 Vbeta and 13 Jbeta. Generated by immunoSEQ multiplex PCR, the TCRdb table keeps only in-frame clones and is missing some. The table shows 200,000 or so clones, with roughly 80% occurring only once. Specimen: PBMCs. These receptor sequences come from a man under 40 in good health and CMV-seronegative.

V usage is TRBV6-5 and J usage is TRBJ1-4; D is ambiguous. CDR1 MNHEY and CDR2 SVGAGI come from the germline V gene. This CDR3 is 15 amino acids long. Trimming took 2 bases from V and 6 from J, leaving 13 bases between them. The chain's CDR3 is CASSYNGPPHEKLFF. CDR3 in DNA: TGTGCCAGCAGTTACAATGGGCCCCCGCATGAAAAACTGTTTTTT.

The chain links TRBV6-1 to TRBJ2-5, with D possibly matching TRBD2 (5 bases). V was trimmed by 2 bases and J by 5 bases, leaving 18 bases between them. CDR1 and CDR2 from the germline V gene are MNHNS and SASEGT. The length of the CDR3 is 16 residues. The CDR3 DNA sequence: TGTGCCAGCAGTGAATTTTCTGACTATATGGGGGAGACCCAGTACTTC. It encodes CASSEFSDYMGETQYF.

V is TRBV28 and J is TRBJ2-7; 10 bases are a match to TRBD2. The CDR3 has 14 amino acids. Germline lookup yields CDR1 MDHEN and CDR2 SYDVKM. Trimming removed 6 bases from V and 4 bases from J; junction bases left unmatched: 6. The CDR3 nucleotides are TGTGCCAGCAGCCAGAGCGGGGGGGGTTACGAGCAGTACTTC. As protein: CASSQSGGGYEQYF.

This rearrangement joins TRBV28 to TRBJ1-2; 7 bases line up with TRBD1. The CDR3 loop spans 13 amino acids. Germline CDR1 reads MDHEN; CDR2 reads SYDVKM. The junction had 2 bases not matched to a gene; V was cut back by 1 base and J by 6 bases. CDR3 DNA: TGTGCCAGCAGTTTATTGGGACAGAATGGCTACACCTTC. Protein sequence: CASSLLGQNGYTF.

The V gene is TRBV4-2, the J gene TRBJ1-6; 11 nucleotides align to TRBD1. Germline CDR1 and CDR2: LGHNA and YNFKEQ. The CDR3 loop spans 15 amino acids. With V trimmed by 1 base and J by 10 bases, 3 bases remained unmatched. This chain's CDR3 is CASSQGTGGSSPLHF. The DNA of the CDR3 is TGTGCCAGCAGCCAAGGGACAGGGGGCAGCTCACCCCTCCACTTT.

A single count supports this clone. V is TRBV13 and J is TRBJ1-1, with D perhaps TRBD1 (6 bases). V was pared by 2 bases and J by 4 bases, with 14 bases between. There are 15 residues in the CDR3. Germline V lookup: CDR1 PRHDT, CDR2 FYEKMQ (reference sequence). CDR3 sequence (DNA): TGTGCCAGCAGCTTATTCACAGGGCCTGGCACTGAAGCTTTCTTT. Amino acid sequence: CASSLFTGPGTEAFF.

This clone was picked up a small number of times. The chain carries TRBV28 and TRBJ1-1; D call uncertain. Germline CDR1 reads MDHEN; CDR2 reads SYDVKM. V was pared by 4 bases and J by 1 base, with 7 bases between. There are 13 residues in the CDR3. CDR3 amino acids: CASSSSGNTEAFF. Here the CDR3 DNA reads TGTGCCAGCAGTTCCTCGGGGAACACTGAAGCTTTCTTT.

The J gene is TRBJ2-5, the V gene TRBV21-1; TRBD1 was called by the table and not checked on the DNA. The DNA end favors TRBJ2-7, so the J call may be wrong. TRBV21-1 is assigned pseudogene status. This CDR3 is built from 15 residues. The CDR3, as DNA: TGTGCCAGCAGCAAAGATCCAGGGGGGATCTACGAGCAGTACTTC. Protein sequence: CASSKDPGGIYEQYF.

This clone occurred a few times. The V and J genes are TRBV7-8 and TRBJ2-1; TRBD2 agrees at 16 bases. CDR1 SGHVS and CDR2 FQNEAQ come from the germline V gene. The CDR3 is made up of 18 amino acids. After removal of 1 base from V and 2 bases from J, the junction contained 2 bases not matched to a gene. The CDR3 sequence: CASSLVGTSGGAYNEQFF. CDR3 bases: TGTGCCAGCAGCTTAGTCGGGACTAGCGGGGGGGCCTACAATGAGCAGTTCTTC.

The genes are TRBV7-8 and TRBJ1-2, with a weak D call TRBD1 (6 bases). The length of the CDR3 is 13 residues. V was shortened by 3 bases and J by 2 bases, with 7 bases between the two germline ends. Germline V gene data show CDR1 as SGHVS and CDR2 as FQNEAQ. CDR3 bases: TGTGCCAGCAGCTTGGGGACAAACTATGGCTACACCTTC. This gives the protein CASSLGTNYGYTF.

V is TRBV18 and J is TRBJ1-2, with D possibly being TRBD1 (6 bases). CDR1 and CDR2 (germline): KGHSH, LQKENI. CDR3 length equals 17 residues. Deletions cut 3 bases from V and 6 bases from J, with 23 bases between. This chain's CDR3 is CASSPKGGRGSSDGYTF. The CDR3 nucleotides read TGTGCCAGCTCACCGAAAGGCGGCAGGGGATCGTCCGATGGCTACACCTTC.

This clone was seen a single time. This chain links TRBV28 with TRBJ2-2; 7 bases are a match to TRBD1. Unmatched junction bases numbered 12, after V lost 7 bases and J lost 7 bases. Germline assignment: CDR1 MDHEN and CDR2 SYDVKM. CDR3 length: 15 residues. The CDR3 reads CASTLDRVMGGELFF. As DNA, the CDR3 is TGTGCCAGCACCCTCGACAGGGTTATGGGCGGGGAGCTGTTTTTT.

The rearrangement joins TRBV11-2 to TRBJ1-3, with D unresolved. CDR3 length equals 15 residues. CDR1 is SGHAT and CDR2 is FQNNGV in the germline V gene. V lost 5 bases and J lost 4, with 15 bases in between. DNA of the CDR3: TGTGCCAGCAGCGTCAGAGCCGGGATCGGAAACACCATATATTTT. Protein: CASSVRAGIGNTIYF.

The CDR3: CASSLVGQGPNTEAFF. The CDR3 DNA is TGCGCCAGCAGCTTGGTAGGTCAGGGCCCGAACACTGAAGCTTTCTTT. The rearrangement uses TRBV5-1 and TRBJ1-1; possibly TRBD1 for D (5 bases). The CDR3 has 16 residues. Trimming removed 0 bases from V and 1 base from J, with 13 bases in between. Per germline, CDR1 SGHRS and CDR2 YFSETQ.

The chain links TRBV28 to TRBJ1-2; 8 nucleotides line up with TRBD1. The CDR3 length is 15 residues. V was pared by 1 base and J by 4 bases, with 5 bases of the junction left unmatched. Germline V gene data show CDR1 as MDHEN and CDR2 as SYDVKM. CDR3: CASSLFSDRGYGYTF. CDR3 DNA: TGTGCCAGCAGTTTATTCTCCGACAGGGGCTATGGCTACACCTTC.

The CDR3 sequence is CASSPIGFKGFSEQFF. The DNA for the CDR3 is TGTGCCAGCAGCCCAATAGGGTTCAAGGGGTTTTCGGAGCAGTTCTTC. This chain uses TRBV5-6 with TRBJ2-1; perhaps TRBD1 as D (5 bases). The CDR3 consists of 16 residues. Germline CDR1 is SGHDT and CDR2 is YYEEEE. Deletions cut 4 bases from V and 10 bases from J, with 24 bases between.

This chain joins TRBV11-1 and TRBJ1-6; possibly TRBD1 for D (5 bases). Trimming removed 5 bases at V and 7 bases at J, with 18 bases between. CDR3 length: 16 residues. The germline V gene encodes CDR1 SGHAT and CDR2 FQDESV (reference sequence). CDR3 region: CASSPGEELLNSPLHF. The CDR3 nucleotides are TGTGCCAGCAGCCCGGGGGAAGAACTCTTGAATTCACCCCTCCACTTT.

The rearrangement joins TRBV19 to TRBJ1-1, with D possibly matching TRBD1 (6 bases). V was clipped by 6 bases and J by 0 bases, with 11 bases between them. Germline CDR1 is LNHDA and CDR2 is SQIVND (reference sequence). This CDR3 spans 14 amino acids. The CDR3 coding sequence is TGTGCCAGTAGAACAGGGCAAATGAACACTGAAGCTTTCTTT. Translation gives CASRTGQMNTEAFF.

This sequence joins TRBV11-2 and TRBJ1-3, with 10 bases lining up with TRBD1. This CDR3 spans 14 amino acids. Germline CDR1 is SGHAT and CDR2 is FQNNGV. Trimming took 3 bases from V and 10 from J; bases not matched to a gene: 6. CDR3 nucleotide sequence: TGTGCCAGCAGCTTCCGGGACAGGGGTAGGACCATATATTTT. Translated, it gives CASSFRDRGRTIYF. The whole variable domain, filled in from reference TRBV11-2 and TRBJ1-3, reads EAGVAQSPRYKIIEKRQSVAFWCNPISGHATLYWYQQILGQGPKLLIQFQNNGVVDDSQLPKDRFSAERLKGVDSTLKIQPAKLEDSAVYLCASSFRDRGRTIYFGEGSWLTVV.

The chain combines TRBV6-5 with TRBJ1-2; TRBD1 might be the D (5 bases). The CDR3 length is 12 residues. Looked up from germline, CDR1 is MNHEY and CDR2 is SVGAGI. Deletions cut 6 bases from V and 7 bases from J, with 12 bases between. The CDR3, as DNA: TGTGCCAGCAGCTACGGGGGGGGTGGCTACACCTTC. As protein: CASSYGGGGYTF.

The V and J genes are TRBV11-2 and TRBJ2-5; a weak D match, TRBD1 (5 bases). V was clipped by 3 bases and J by 5 bases, with 16 bases between them. The CDR3 is 15 residues long. Germline assignment: CDR1 SGHAT and CDR2 FQNNGV. In nucleotides, the CDR3 is TGTGCCAGCAGCTTCAGGACAATACGGCAGGAGACCCAGTACTTC. Its protein is CASSFRTIRQETQYF. Looking up the rest from reference TRBV11-2 and TRBJ2-5 gives the full variable domain: EAGVAQSPRYKIIEKRQSVAFWCNPISGHATLYWYQQILGQGPKLLIQFQNNGVVDDSQLPKDRFSAERLKGVDSTLKIQPAKLEDSAVYLCASSFRTIRQETQYFGPGTRLLVL.

A single count supports this clone. This chain links TRBV5-1 with TRBJ2-1; D unresolved. The CDR3 runs 13 residues. The germline gives CDR1 SGHRS, CDR2 YFSETQ. V was clipped by 1 base and J by 7 bases, with 9 bases between them. CDR3 residues: CASSLIRLNEQFF. The CDR3 DNA sequence: TGCGCCAGCAGCTTGATCCGGTTGAATGAGCAGTTCTTC.

The rearrangement joins TRBV5-1 to TRBJ1-2; 8 bases match TRBD1. Germline CDR1 is SGHRS and CDR2 is YFSETQ. The CDR3 has 13 amino acids. The V and J ends lost 0 bases and 8 bases, in that order; junction bases with no gene match: 3. The CDR3 sequence is CASSLADRGGYTF. The CDR3 DNA reads as TGCGCCAGCAGCTTGGCCGACAGGGGAGGCTACACCTTC.

The CDR3 region has the DNA TGTGCCAGCAGCTTTGGGCCCTACGAGCAGTACTTC. It translates to CASSFGPYEQYF. This chain connects TRBV5-4 to TRBJ2-5, with no clear D. The assigned J gene may be wrong: the sequence end matches TRBJ2-7 better. CDR1 is SGHNT and CDR2 is YYREEE in the germline V gene (reference sequence). This CDR3 has 12 amino acids.

V is TRBV4-1 and J is TRBJ1-2; 7 bases agree with TRBD1. The germline V gene has CDR1 MGHRA and CDR2 YSYEKL. This CDR3 region has 16 residues. J was trimmed by 8 bases and V by 4 bases; bases with no gene match: 16. The CDR3 nucleotides are TGCGCCAGCAGCCCCGACACGGGACAGCCGCTCTTGGGCTACACCTTC. Translated, it gives CASSPDTGQPLLGYTF.